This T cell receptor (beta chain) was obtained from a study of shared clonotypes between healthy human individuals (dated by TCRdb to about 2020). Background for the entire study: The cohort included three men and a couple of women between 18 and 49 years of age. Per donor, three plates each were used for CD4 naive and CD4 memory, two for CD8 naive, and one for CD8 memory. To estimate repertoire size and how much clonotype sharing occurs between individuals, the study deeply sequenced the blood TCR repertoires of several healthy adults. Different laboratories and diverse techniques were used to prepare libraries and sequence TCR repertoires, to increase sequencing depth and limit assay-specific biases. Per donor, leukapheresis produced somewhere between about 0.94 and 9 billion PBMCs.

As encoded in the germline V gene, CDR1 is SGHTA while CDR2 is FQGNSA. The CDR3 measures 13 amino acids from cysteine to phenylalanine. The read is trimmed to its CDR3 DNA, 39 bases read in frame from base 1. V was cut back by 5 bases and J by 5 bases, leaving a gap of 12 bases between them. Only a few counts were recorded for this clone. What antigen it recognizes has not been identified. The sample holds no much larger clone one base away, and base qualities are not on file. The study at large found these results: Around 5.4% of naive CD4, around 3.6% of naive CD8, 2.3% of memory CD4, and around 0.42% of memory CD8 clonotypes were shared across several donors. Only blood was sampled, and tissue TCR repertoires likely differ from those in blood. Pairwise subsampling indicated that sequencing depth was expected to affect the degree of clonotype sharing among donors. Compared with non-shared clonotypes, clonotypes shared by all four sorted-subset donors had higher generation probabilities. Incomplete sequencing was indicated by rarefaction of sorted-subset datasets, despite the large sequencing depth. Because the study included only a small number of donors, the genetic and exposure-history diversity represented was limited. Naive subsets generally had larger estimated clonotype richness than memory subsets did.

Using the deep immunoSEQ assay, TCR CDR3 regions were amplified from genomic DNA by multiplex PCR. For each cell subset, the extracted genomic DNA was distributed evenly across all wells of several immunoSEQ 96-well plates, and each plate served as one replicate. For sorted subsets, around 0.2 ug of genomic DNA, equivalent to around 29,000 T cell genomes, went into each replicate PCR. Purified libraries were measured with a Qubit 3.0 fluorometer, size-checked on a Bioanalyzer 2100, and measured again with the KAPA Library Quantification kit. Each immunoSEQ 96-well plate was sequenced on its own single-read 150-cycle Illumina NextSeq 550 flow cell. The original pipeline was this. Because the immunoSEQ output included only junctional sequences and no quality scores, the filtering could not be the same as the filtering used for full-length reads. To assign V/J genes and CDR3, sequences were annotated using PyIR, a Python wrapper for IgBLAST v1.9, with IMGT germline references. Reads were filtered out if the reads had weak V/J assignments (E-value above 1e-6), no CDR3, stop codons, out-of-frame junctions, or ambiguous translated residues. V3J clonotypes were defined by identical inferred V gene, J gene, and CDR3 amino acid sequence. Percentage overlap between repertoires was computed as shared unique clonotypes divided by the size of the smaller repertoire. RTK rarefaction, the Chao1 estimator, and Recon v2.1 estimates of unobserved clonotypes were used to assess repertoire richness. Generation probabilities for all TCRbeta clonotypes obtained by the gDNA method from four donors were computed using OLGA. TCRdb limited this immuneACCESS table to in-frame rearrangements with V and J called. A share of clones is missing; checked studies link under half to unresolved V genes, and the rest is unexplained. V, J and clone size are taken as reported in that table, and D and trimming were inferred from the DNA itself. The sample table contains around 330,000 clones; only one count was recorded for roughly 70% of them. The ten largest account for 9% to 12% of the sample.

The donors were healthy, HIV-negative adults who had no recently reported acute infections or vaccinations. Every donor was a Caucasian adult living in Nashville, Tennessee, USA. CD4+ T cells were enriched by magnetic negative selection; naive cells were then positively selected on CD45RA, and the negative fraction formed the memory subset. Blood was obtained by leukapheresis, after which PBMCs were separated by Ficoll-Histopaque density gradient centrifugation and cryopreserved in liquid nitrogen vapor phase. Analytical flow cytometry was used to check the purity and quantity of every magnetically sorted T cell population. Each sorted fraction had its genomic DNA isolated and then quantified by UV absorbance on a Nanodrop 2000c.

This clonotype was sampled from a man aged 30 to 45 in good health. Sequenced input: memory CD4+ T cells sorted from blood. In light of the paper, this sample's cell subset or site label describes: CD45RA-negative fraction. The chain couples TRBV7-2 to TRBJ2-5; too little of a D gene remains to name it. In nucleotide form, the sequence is TGTGCCAGCAGCAAAAAAGGACGGGAGACCCAGTACTTC. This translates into CASSKKGRETQYF.